A single T cell receptor beta chain is shown here with its context. Its antigen remains unidentified. Researchers ran the PCR with 60 Vbeta and 13 Jbeta primers. Here immunoSEQ multiplex PCR was the method, and the copy in TCRdb shows in-frame clones only, minus some. The repertoire holds about 140,000 clones, 75% to 85% seen once, with 2% to 2.5% in the top ten. This sample is part of a study of cytomegalovirus exposure and HLA in healthy donors. Study-wide results and caveats: Relative to equally common others, HLA-associated TCR beta chains showed greater clonal expansion in a later analysis. The likely explanation for a cluster of highly shared sequence variants was sequencing artifact.

The specimen was PBMCs. The sequence derives from a man in his fifties in good health and CMV-seronegative.

The CDR3 loop reads CASLTAGRSKLYGYTF. The CDR3 DNA reads as TGTGCCAGCCTGACCGCGGGCCGGTCGAAGTTGTATGGCTACACCTTC. V is TRBV19 and J is TRBJ1-2; D is ambiguous. The CDR3 is 16 residues long. Trimming took 9 bases from V and 5 from J, leaving 25 bases between them. From germline, CDR1 is LNHDA and CDR2 SQIVND (reference sequence).